This T cell receptor beta chain was sequenced during a study of regulatory T cells in long-lasting Graves disease. As to time point: persistent/refractory GD, antithyroid drugs over 5 years with positive TRAb. Extracted RNA from PBMCs served as the source of the TCR library. To make TCR beta libraries, researchers used iRepertoire HTBI primers and Arm-PCR of CDR3 regions. TCRdb reanalysed the multiplex PCR reads using MiXCR and keeps one entry per CDR3 protein. The table records about 460,000 distinct CDR3 sequences, around a fifth of them present only once. There are 15 residues in the CDR3. Germline V gives CDR1 SGHTA, CDR2 FQGNSA. V lost 5 bases to trimming and J lost 2 bases; unmatched junction nucleotides: 2. This clonotype was seen ten or more times.

This specimen was peripheral blood mononuclear cells (PBMCs), taken when the disease was refractory, from a patient treated with antithyroid drugs. The sequence was collected from a female donor with Graves disease. The chain has TRBV7-2 and TRBJ2-7, with 14 bases fitting TRBD2. The CDR3 coding sequence is TGTGCCAGCAGCAAGGGACTAGCGGGAGCCTACGAGCAGTACTTC. Protein: CASSKGLAGAYEQYF.